These 12 T cell receptor beta chains were all obtained from the same sample, sequenced in a study of cytomegalovirus exposure and HLA in healthy donors. With 60 Vbeta and 13 Jbeta primers, the PCR was carried out. Sequencing was performed with immunoSEQ multiplex PCR; in TCRdb, only in-frame clones are kept and a portion is missing. This sample lists around 140,000 clones; its ten largest clones have roughly 1.4%. The sequenced sample consisted of PBMCs. The source is a woman in her forties in good health and CMV-seronegative.

This chain connects TRBV5-4 to TRBJ2-6, with D possibly TRBD1 on 6 matching bases. The CDR3 spans 18 residues. V was cut by 4 bases and J by 0 bases, with 17 bases left in between. From germline, CDR1 is SGHNT and CDR2 YYREEE (reference sequence). CDR3 sequence reads: CASSQASDRISGANVLTF. CDR3 bases: TGTGCCAGCAGCCAAGCCTCGGACAGAATCTCTGGGGCCAACGTCCTGACTTTC.

The chain is built from TRBV7-3 and TRBJ2-7; 7 nucleotides agree with TRBD1. The trim removed 2 bases at V and 3 bases at J, leaving 4 bases unmatched. CDR3 length: 14 amino acids. Germline V gene lookup returns CDR1 SGHTA and CDR2 FQGTGA. CDR3 protein: CASSLDRESYEQYF. The CDR3 DNA follows: TGTGCCAGCAGCTTAGACAGGGAGAGCTACGAGCAGTACTTC. Using reference TRBV7-3 and TRBJ2-7 for the parts outside the CDR3, the full variable domain is GAGVSQTPSNKVTEKGKYVELRCDPISGHTALYWYRQSLGQGPEFLIYFQGTGAADDSGLPNDRFFAVRPEGSVSTLKIQRTERGDSAVYLCASSLDRESYEQYFGPGTRLTVT.

The CDR3 sequence: CASRRTGVSNQPQHF. CDR3 in DNA: TGTGCCAGCAGACGGACAGGGGTGAGCAATCAGCCCCAGCATTTT. The chain combines TRBV2 with TRBJ1-5; the match to TRBD1 covers 9 bases. V trimming: 6 bases; J trimming: 1 base; junction bases outside the gene matches: 4. The CDR3 sequence is 15 residues long. Germline V gene data show CDR1 as SNHLY and CDR2 as FYNNEI.

The rearrangement links TRBV6-6 to TRBJ1-1; no clear D gene. Trimming took off 5 bases at V and 4 bases at J, with 8 bases between the two ends. CDR1 and CDR2 (germline): MNHNY, SVGAGI (reference sequence). CDR3 length: 12 residues. The CDR3, as DNA: TGTGCCAGCAGTAATGCGGGCACTGAAGCTTTCTTT. Its protein product is CASSNAGTEAFF.

The chain links TRBV10-3 to TRBJ2-2; tentatively, D is TRBD1 (6 bases). CDR1 and CDR2 from the germline V gene are ENHRY and SYGVKD. The CDR3 covers 13 residues. V lost 6 bases to trimming and J lost 7 bases, with 12 bases between them. CDR3 DNA: TGTGCCATCAGGGGGGCGACTGGCGGGGAGCTGTTTTTT. Translation: CAIRGATGGELFF.

The chain combines TRBV27 with TRBJ1-2; D is possibly TRBD1 (6 bases). Germline V gene data show CDR1 as MNHEY and CDR2 as SMNVEV (reference sequence). The CDR3 is made up of 15 amino acids. V gave up 4 bases and J gave up 1 base, with 13 bases separating them. The CDR3 sequence is CASSSPQGSNYGYTF. The CDR3 DNA reads as TGTGCCAGCAGTTCTCCCCAGGGGAGTAACTATGGCTACACCTTC.

This chain connects TRBV6-5 to TRBJ1-5, with a weak D call TRBD1 (6 bases). CDR1 MNHEY and CDR2 SVGAGI come from the germline V gene. The CDR3 length is 15 residues. The germline V and J ends were trimmed by 6 bases and 3 bases, with 15 bases remaining between them. Written as DNA, the CDR3 is TGTGCCAGCAGCCCCTACCGGGACAACAATCAGCCCCAGCATTTT. Protein sequence: CASSPYRDNNQPQHF.

The chain couples TRBV19 to TRBJ2-1, with 9 positions matching TRBD1. Germline values: CDR1 LNHDA, CDR2 SQIVND (reference sequence). This CDR3 region has 16 residues. V was pared by 5 bases and J by 8 bases, with 13 bases of the junction left unmatched. The CDR3 DNA is TGTGCCAGTAGTTCGGGGACAGGGAAATTATACGATGAGCAGTTCTTC. It yields the protein CASSSGTGKLYDEQFF.

V and J are TRBV5-1 and TRBJ1-1; 9 bases align to TRBD1. The CDR3 loop spans 15 amino acids. Germline-derived CDR1 and CDR2 are SGHRS and YFSETQ. V gave up 0 bases and J gave up 5 bases; unmatched junction bases: 5. The CDR3 DNA reads as TGCGCCAGCAGCTTGGTATACAGGGGGCAAACTGAAGCTTTCTTT. Its protein is CASSLVYRGQTEAFF.

The chain employs TRBV28 and TRBJ1-6; tentative D call: TRBD1 (5 bases). The CDR3 runs to 16 residues. The V and J ends lost 7 bases and 6 bases respectively, with 19 bases between them. Germline values: CDR1 MDHEN, CDR2 SYDVKM. The CDR3 region is CASKPDNQGFNSPLHF. CDR3 DNA sequence: TGTGCCAGCAAGCCGGACAATCAAGGGTTTAATTCACCCCTCCACTTT.

The V gene is TRBV29-1, the J gene TRBJ1-1, with D possibly being TRBD1 (6 bases). The CDR3 has 13 residues. Germline lookup yields CDR1 SQVTM and CDR2 ANQGSEA. V was pared by 4 bases and J by 6 bases, with 15 bases between. CDR3 protein: CSVAYRVSPEAFF. CDR3 coding DNA: TGCAGCGTTGCATACAGGGTATCCCCTGAAGCTTTCTTT.

The chain is built from TRBV19 and TRBJ2-1; 8 nucleotides align to TRBD1. With V trimmed by 4 bases and J by 7 bases, 9 bases remained unmatched. The CDR3 has 15 residues. Germline V lookup: CDR1 LNHDA, CDR2 SQIVND (reference sequence). The CDR3 DNA reads as TGTGCCAGTAGTAGGAGAGGACAGGGTGAGAATGAGCAGTTCTTC. This encodes CASSRRGQGENEQFF.